This TCR beta chain was captured by sequencing in a study of cytomegalovirus exposure and HLA in healthy donors. Germline V CDR1 and CDR2: SGHRS, YFSETQ. The CDR3 is 15 residues long. V was clipped by 4 bases and J by 8 bases; unmatched bases: 10. The PCR used 60 Vbeta and 13 Jbeta primers. Generated by immunoSEQ multiplex PCR, the TCRdb table keeps only in-frame clones and is missing some. The table has approximately 120,000 clones, roughly 79% seen once. The specimen was PBMCs. This chain connects TRBV5-1 to TRBJ1-4; 8 bases match TRBD1. This sequence was found in a woman in her twenties or thirties in good health and CMV-seronegative. The CDR3: CASSSGTGREEKLFF. CDR3 bases: TGCGCCAGCAGCAGCGGGACAGGACGGGAGGAAAAACTGTTTTTT.